Presented here are 11 T cell receptor beta chains from one specimen sequenced in a study of tumor and adjacent non-tumor tissue in lung cancer. RNA was extracted from bulk tissue without any cell sorting. Three rounds of nested PCR, following a modified ARM-PCR protocol, produced the TCRbeta library. MiXCR, run by TCRdb on the multiplex PCR reads, gives a single entry per CDR3 protein. The data show about 79,000 distinct CDR3 sequences, 55% to 75% seen once. The sample was lung tumor tissue. The receptors derive from a woman aged 40 to 50 with non-small cell lung cancer.

To note about this clonotype: A much larger clone is a single base away; this may be a read error. This chain joins TRBV4-1 and TRBJ2-2; D not certain. Germline lookup yields CDR1 MGHRA and CDR2 YSYEKL. The V end was cut by 5 bases, the J end by 6 bases, with 16 bases between. The CDR3 runs to 15 residues. CDR3 protein: CASSDRTQGPGELFF. The CDR3 nucleotides are TGCGCCAGCAGCGACCGGACCCAAGGGCCCGGGGAGCTGTTTTTT.

The genes are TRBV20-1 and TRBJ2-1; 8 nucleotides line up with TRBD2. This CDR3 is built from 17 residues. J lost 7 bases, V lost 5 bases, and 19 bases had no gene match. Germline V gene sequence: CDR1 DFQATT, CDR2 SNEGSKA (reference sequence). The CDR3 loop is CSAPQWGAKRERNEQFF. The DNA of the CDR3 is TGCAGTGCTCCCCAATGGGGGGCGAAGCGGGAGCGGAATGAGCAGTTCTTC.

Note on this clonotype: A read error is likely, as this CDR3 ends without the conserved phenylalanine or tryptophan. The V and J genes are TRBV29-1 and TRBJ2-3; TRBD2 matches 7 bases. In germline, CDR1 is SQVTM, CDR2 ANQGSEA. The trim removed 5 bases at V and 6 bases at J, leaving 11 bases unmatched. CDR3 length: 14 amino acids. CDR3 DNA: TGCAGCGTTTGGAGGCGGGGGAGGACCGATACGCAGTATTCT. Translated, it gives CSVWRRGRTDTQYS.

Many counts were recorded for this clonotype. Given a much more abundant clone one base away, this may be a read error. As DNA, the CDR3 is TGTGCCAGCAGGGTTAAGGGTTCTGGGGCCAGCGTCCTGACTTTC. This codes for CASRVKGSGASVLTF. J is TRBJ2-6 and V is TRBV5-6; weak D call: TRBD1 (5 bases). There are 15 residues in the CDR3. Germline assignment: CDR1 SGHDT and CDR2 YYEEEE.

The chain uses TRBV7-9 and TRBJ2-4; tentatively, D is TRBD1 or TRBD2 (5 bases each). The CDR3 totals 17 residues. Looked up from germline, CDR1 is SEHNR and CDR2 is FQNEAQ (reference sequence). V dropped 3 bases and J dropped 0 bases, with 15 bases sitting between them. This CDR3 reads CASSFKEGTGAKNIQYF. The CDR3 region has the DNA TGTGCCAGCAGCTTTAAGGAAGGGACGGGAGCCAAAAACATTCAGTACTTC.

The rearrangement joins TRBV10-3 to TRBJ1-4; 7 bases fit TRBD1. Per germline, CDR1 ENHRY and CDR2 SYGVKD. V lost 7 bases, J lost 8 bases, and 7 bases stayed unmatched. The CDR3 has 13 residues. The CDR3 DNA sequence: TGTGCCATCAATGGTCGGGGACAGGAAAAACTGTTTTTT. Translating it yields CAINGRGQEKLFF.

In this sample, this clonotype turned up once. One end of the junction fails to match germline, which may point to a read error. The chain uses TRBV11-2 and TRBJ2-5; D perhaps matches TRBD2 (5 bases). Germline lookup yields CDR1 SGHAT and CDR2 FQNNGV. The CDR3 covers 14 residues. Here the CDR3 DNA reads TGTGCCAGCAGCGGGAGCTGGAGGTTAGAGACCCAGTATTTC. Translating it yields CASSGSWRLETQYF.

As to this clonotype: A clone one base away is much larger, so this may be a read error. The chain employs TRBV28 and TRBJ2-7; D possibly uses TRBD1 or TRBD2 (5 bases each). CDR1 is MDHEN, CDR2 SYDVKM, per germline. CDR3 size: 13 residues. CDR3 loop: CVSSFGAGYEQYF. DNA of the CDR3: TGTGTCAGCAGTTTCGGGGCGGGCTACGAGCAGTACTTC.

Comments on this clonotype: The junction departs from the called germline gene at one end, perhaps through a read error. V and J are TRBV29-1 and TRBJ2-1; D not certain. There are 12 residues in the CDR3. CDR1 is SQVTM, CDR2 ANQGSEA, per germline. The CDR3 loop is CSVDQSYNELFF. The CDR3 nucleotides read TGCAGCGTTGACCAGAGTTACAATGAGCTGTTCTTC.

A remark on this clonotype: A read error is likely, as this CDR3 ends without the conserved phenylalanine or tryptophan. The genes are TRBV29-1 and TRBJ2-5; 11 bases are a match to TRBD2. The DNA matches TRBJ2-1 better at its end, which makes the J call doubtful. Germline V gene lookup returns CDR1 SQVTM and CDR2 ANQGSEA. The CDR3 is made up of 15 amino acids. CDR3 residues: CSASTSGEFQETQFL. CDR3 nucleotide sequence: TGCAGCGCATCGACTAGCGGGGAATTCCAAGAGACCCAGTTCTTA.

With respect to this clonotype: Relative to the germline gene, one junction end is altered; a read error may explain this. The chain recombines TRBV5-4 with TRBJ2-5; D possibly corresponds to TRBD2 (7 bases). The length of the CDR3 is 14 residues. Germline values: CDR1 SGHNT, CDR2 YYREEE (reference sequence). In DNA, the CDR3 is TGTGCCAGCAGCTTTGGCGGGGGCCTAGAGACCCAGTATTTC. Translation gives CASSFGGGLETQYF.